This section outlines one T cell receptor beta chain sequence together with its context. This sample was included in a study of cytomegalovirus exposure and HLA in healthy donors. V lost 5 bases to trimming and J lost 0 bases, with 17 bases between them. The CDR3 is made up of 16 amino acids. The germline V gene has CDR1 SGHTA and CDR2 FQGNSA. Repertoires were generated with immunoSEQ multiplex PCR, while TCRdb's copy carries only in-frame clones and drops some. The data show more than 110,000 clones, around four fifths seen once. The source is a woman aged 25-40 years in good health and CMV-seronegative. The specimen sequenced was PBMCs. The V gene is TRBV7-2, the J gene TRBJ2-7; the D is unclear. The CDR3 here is CASSRTKTPGSYEQYF. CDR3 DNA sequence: TGTGCCAGCAGCCGCACCAAGACGCCGGGCTCCTACGAGCAGTACTTC.